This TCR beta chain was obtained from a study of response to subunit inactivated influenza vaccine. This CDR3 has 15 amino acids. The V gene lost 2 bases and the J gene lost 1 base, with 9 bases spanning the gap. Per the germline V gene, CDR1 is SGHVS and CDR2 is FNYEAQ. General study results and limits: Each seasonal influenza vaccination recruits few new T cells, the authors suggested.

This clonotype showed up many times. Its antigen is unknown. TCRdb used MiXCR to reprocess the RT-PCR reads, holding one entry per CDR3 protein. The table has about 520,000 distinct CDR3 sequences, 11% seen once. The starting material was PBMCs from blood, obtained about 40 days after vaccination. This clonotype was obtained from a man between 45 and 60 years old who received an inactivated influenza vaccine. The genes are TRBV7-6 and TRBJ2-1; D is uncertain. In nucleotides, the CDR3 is TGTGCCAGCAGCTTAACCCTCCTATCCTACAATGAGCAGTTCTTC. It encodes CASSLTLLSYNEQFF.